The rows below give T cell receptor beta chains drawn from one sample of a study of blood T cells in healthy people across ages. TCRdb used MiXCR to reprocess the 5' RACE reads, holding one entry per CDR3 protein. The sample lists 650,000 to 1,000,000 distinct CDR3 sequences; roughly 40% were seen once. Sequencing was carried out using blood. The receptors originated from a man aged 18 to 29 in good health. Each CDR3 is given with its conserved first and last residue. D genes are given only for firm matches. Some rows mark clone size as missing; the rest say once, few, many or name a class of expanded clone.

CSARASGESNYNEQFF	TGCAGTGCTAGAGCTAGCGGGGAGTCTAACTACAATGAGCAGTTCTTC	few	TRBV20-1	TRBJ2-1	TRBD2
CASSKRELQETRYF	TGTGCCAGCAGCAAACGGGAACTTCAAGAGACCCGGTACTTC	NA	TRBV14	TRBJ2-5	NA
CASSHGGGRGRADYTF	TGTGCCAGCAGTCACGGGGGTGGCAGGGGTAGGGCTGACTACACCTTC	NA	TRBV12-3/TRBV12-4	TRBJ1-2	NA
CSAARQGNEKLFF	TGCAGTGCAGCCAGACAGGGCAATGAAAAACTGTTTTTT	NA	TRBV20-1	TRBJ1-4	TRBD1
CASSRRGQPQHF	TGTGCCAGCAGCCGAAGAGGCCAGCCCCAGCATTTT	NA	TRBV6-5	TRBJ1-5	NA
CASSLRSPKNYGYTF	TGTGCCAGCAGCCTGCGGTCCCCGAAGAACTATGGCTACACCTTC	NA	TRBV7-2	TRBJ1-2	NA
CASSRTGGKETQYF	TGTGCCAGCAGCCGGACAGGGGGCAAAGAGACCCAGTACTTC	many	TRBV6-6	TRBJ2-5	TRBD1
CAAQGDLYGYTF	TGTGCCGCCCAGGGGGACCTCTATGGCTACACCTTC	many	TRBV10-3	TRBJ1-2	TRBD1
CASSSETGNSPLHF	TGCGCCAGCAGTTCCGAGACAGGAAATTCACCCCTCCACTTT	many	TRBV5-1	TRBJ1-6	NA
CASSRTVGEFYGYTF	TGTGCCAGCAGCCGTACAGTTGGCGAATTCTATGGCTACACCTTC	NA	TRBV7-2	TRBJ1-2	NA
CASRGVLSTDTRYF	TGCGCCAGCAGGGGAGTCCTGAGCACAGATACGCGGTATTTT	NA	TRBV5-1	TRBJ2-3	NA
CASSLASGQFF	TGTGCCAGCAGCTTAGCTAGCGGGCAGTTCTTC	NA	TRBV7-2	TRBJ2-1	NA
CASSWDGSPYNEQFF	TGCGCCAGCAGCTGGGATGGTTCTCCCTACAATGAGCAGTTCTTC	many	TRBV5-1	TRBJ2-1	NA
CASSPGLTRRSYNEQFF	TGTGCCAGCAGCCCCGGATTGACCCGAAGGTCCTACAATGAGCAGTTCTTC	few	TRBV12-3/TRBV12-4	TRBJ2-1	NA
CSASDGVLTQETQYF	TGCAGTGCTAGTGACGGGGTACTTACACAAGAGACCCAGTACTTC	NA	TRBV20-1	TRBJ2-5	NA
CASSAPSGHGGNIQYF	TGTGCCAGCAGTGCCCCCTCGGGACATGGCGGAAACATTCAGTACTTC	NA	TRBV6-6	TRBJ2-4	NA
CASKKPTGVHEQYF	TGTGCCAGCAAAAAACCGACGGGGGTCCATGAGCAGTACTTC	NA	TRBV12-3/TRBV12-4	TRBJ2-5	NA
CSVEDKSGQGVEQYF	TGCAGCGTTGAAGATAAATCGGGACAGGGGGTCGAGCAGTACTTC	NA	TRBV29-1	TRBJ2-7	TRBD1
CASSPYQGGRADTQYF	TGCGCCAGCAGCCCTTACCAGGGGGGGCGGGCAGATACGCAGTATTTT	NA	TRBV4-3	TRBJ2-3	NA
CASSYSFDTQYF	TGTGCCAGCAGTTACTCCTTCGATACGCAGTATTTT	many	TRBV6-2/TRBV6-3	TRBJ2-3	NA
CASSPYHYEQYF	TGTGCCAGCAGCCCTTATCACTACGAGCAGTACTTC	NA	TRBV12-3/TRBV12-4	TRBJ2-7	NA
CSATSKLRDGYTGELFF	TGCAGTGCAACAAGTAAACTCAGGGACGGTTACACCGGGGAGCTGTTTTTT	NA	TRBV20-1	TRBJ2-2	NA
CASSLRETGYGYTF	TGTGCCAGCAGTTTAAGGGAGACAGGCTATGGCTACACCTTC	NA	TRBV27	TRBJ1-2	NA
CASSLEGVGNEQFF	TGTGCCAGCAGCTTGGAGGGGGTGGGCAATGAGCAGTTCTTC	few	TRBV7-2	TRBJ2-1	NA
CASSLEGGNTDTQYF	TGTGCCAGCAGCTTGGAGGGGGGGAACACAGATACGCAGTATTTT	many	TRBV5-6	TRBJ2-3	NA
CASSLSPDSLAGYTF	TGTGCCAGCAGCTTATCCCCGGATAGTCTTGCGGGCTACACCTTC	few	TRBV7-3	TRBJ1-2	NA
CASSKGQGNTEAFF	TGTGCCAGCAGCAAGGGACAGGGGAACACTGAAGCTTTCTTT	few	TRBV7-9	TRBJ1-1	TRBD1
CTSSARETQYF	TGTACCAGCAGTGCCAGGGAGACCCAGTACTTC	NA	TRBV12-3/TRBV12-4	TRBJ2-5	NA
CSAHQRWSYEQYF	TGCAGTGCACACCAAAGATGGTCCTACGAGCAGTACTTC	many	TRBV20-1	TRBJ2-7	NA
CASSVRDREVRGQETQYF	TGTGCCAGCAGTGTCCGGGACAGGGAAGTTAGGGGCCAGGAGACCCAGTACTTC	few	TRBV6-1	TRBJ2-5	TRBD1
CASSSDTYEQYF	TGTGCCAGCAGCTCTGATACCTACGAGCAGTACTTC	many	TRBV7-2	TRBJ2-7	NA
CASSFSHEQFF	TGTGCCAGCAGCTTTTCTCATGAGCAGTTCTTC	NA	TRBV11-1	TRBJ2-1	NA
CASSLEIGATGNTIYF	TGTGCCAGCAGCCTAGAGATCGGGGCTACTGGAAACACCATATATTTT	NA	TRBV7-2	TRBJ1-3	NA
CASSPSGAKNIQYF	TGTGCCAGCAGTCCCTCTGGGGCCAAAAACATTCAGTACTTC	many	TRBV6-5	TRBJ2-4	NA
CASSRGQGNSPLHF	TGTGCCAGCAGTCGCGGACAGGGGAATTCACCCCTCCACTTT	many	TRBV12-3/TRBV12-4	TRBJ1-6	TRBD1
CASSHVGQGQEKLFF	TGCGCCAGCAGCCATGTCGGACAGGGCCAAGAAAAACTGTTTTTT	NA	TRBV4-3	TRBJ1-4	TRBD1
CASSYVASGGMGDTQYF	TGTGCCAGCAGCTACGTTGCAAGCGGGGGGATGGGGGATACGCAGTATTTT	many	TRBV7-2	TRBJ2-3	TRBD2
CASSLAGAREGYDYTF	TGTGCCAGCAGCTTAGCGGGCGCCAGGGAGGGCTATGACTACACCTTC	NA	TRBV7-2	TRBJ1-2	NA
CASSSGLGAGELFF	TGTGCCAGCAGCTCGGGACTAGGGGCCGGGGAGCTGTTTTTT	NA	TRBV5-6	TRBJ2-2	TRBD2
CASSQDGGGHGYEQFF	TGCGCCAGCAGCCAAGATGGGGGGGGGCATGGGTATGAGCAGTTCTTC	NA	TRBV4-3	TRBJ2-1	NA
CSADGDRGRPVGYTF	TGCAGTGCCGACGGGGACAGGGGGCGCCCAGTGGGCTACACCTTC	few	TRBV20-1	TRBJ1-2	TRBD1
CASSQDSTNEKLFF	TGTGCCAGCAGCCAAGACTCGACTAATGAAAAACTGTTTTTT	few	TRBV4-2	TRBJ1-4	NA
CSAGGLAGLTDTQYF	TGCAGTGCAGGCGGACTAGCGGGCCTCACAGATACGCAGTATTTT	few	TRBV20-1	TRBJ2-3	TRBD2
CSARGDRGPFLDTQYF	TGCAGTGCTAGGGGGGACAGGGGGCCCTTTTTGGATACGCAGTATTTT	NA	TRBV20-1	TRBJ2-3	TRBD1
CASSLIDRDQETQYF	TGTGCCAGCAGCCTAATAGACAGGGACCAAGAGACCCAGTACTTC	few	TRBV5-6	TRBJ2-5	TRBD1
CASSLRTSGGGGQFF	TGTGCCAGCAGCTTACGGACTAGCGGGGGGGGGGGGCAGTTCTTC	NA	TRBV7-2	TRBJ2-1	TRBD2
CASRWGTGSSYEQYF	TGTGCCAGCAGATGGGGGACGGGGAGCTCCTACGAGCAGTACTTC	NA	TRBV12-3/TRBV12-4	TRBJ2-7	NA
CASSAPTGKSYNEQFF	TGTGCCAGCAGCGCCCCTACAGGGAAATCCTACAATGAGCAGTTCTTC	few	TRBV9	TRBJ2-1	NA
CAICEADDEQFF	TGTGCCATCTGTGAGGCAGACGATGAGCAGTTCTTC	NA	TRBV10-3	TRBJ2-1	NA
CASRRTQGTGANVLTF	TGCGCCAGCAGGCGGACGCAGGGTACTGGGGCCAACGTCCTGACTTTC	NA	TRBV5-1	TRBJ2-6	NA
CASSSRQGSFSLDSNQPQHF	TGTGCCAGCAGCTCGCGACAGGGAAGTTTCTCTCTGGATAGCAATCAGCCCCAGCATTTT	NA	TRBV7-2	TRBJ1-5	TRBD1
CASSPPGGALSNEQFF	TGTGCCAGCAGTCCGCCGGGGGGGGCGCTTTCTAATGAGCAGTTCTTC	many	TRBV12-3/TRBV12-4	TRBJ2-1	TRBD2
CASSLAQQTTGTEAFF	TGCGCCAGCAGCTTGGCCCAGCAGACCACGGGCACTGAAGCTTTCTTT	NA	TRBV5-1	TRBJ1-1	NA
CASRRGAINEQFF	TGTGCCAGCAGAAGGGGAGCTATCAATGAGCAGTTCTTC	NA	TRBV12-3/TRBV12-4	TRBJ2-1	NA
CAWSGQSSYNSPLHF	TGTGCCTGGAGCGGACAGAGCTCCTATAATTCACCCCTCCACTTT	few	TRBV30	TRBJ1-6	NA